This TCR beta chain was sequenced in a study of Ad26.COV2.S vaccination and SARS-CoV-2 variants. Germline assignment: CDR1 SQVTM and CDR2 ANQGSEA. Trimming pared 4 bases from V and 2 bases from J, leaving 9 bases between. The CDR3 contains 13 residues. This clone came up once. Indicated treatment: about 20 received Ad26.COV2.S at low or high dose, single or two shots; about 5 received placebo; per-sample allocation not given. The investigators took samples on day 63 after the first vaccine or placebo injection. Here immunoSEQ multiplex PCR was the method, and the copy in TCRdb shows in-frame clones only, minus some. The data contain approximately 460,000 clones, around 89% of them singletons.

This sequence originates from a person between 18 and 59 years old who received the Ad26.COV2.S COVID-19 vaccine or a placebo. The rearrangement uses TRBV29-1 and TRBJ2-1; TRBD1 is a possible D gene (5 bases). The starting material was peripheral blood, obtained in a trial of Ad26.COV2.S vaccine versus placebo. The CDR3 here is CSVVQGAYNEQFF. CDR3 DNA sequence: TGCAGCGTTGTCCAGGGCGCCTACAATGAGCAGTTCTTC.